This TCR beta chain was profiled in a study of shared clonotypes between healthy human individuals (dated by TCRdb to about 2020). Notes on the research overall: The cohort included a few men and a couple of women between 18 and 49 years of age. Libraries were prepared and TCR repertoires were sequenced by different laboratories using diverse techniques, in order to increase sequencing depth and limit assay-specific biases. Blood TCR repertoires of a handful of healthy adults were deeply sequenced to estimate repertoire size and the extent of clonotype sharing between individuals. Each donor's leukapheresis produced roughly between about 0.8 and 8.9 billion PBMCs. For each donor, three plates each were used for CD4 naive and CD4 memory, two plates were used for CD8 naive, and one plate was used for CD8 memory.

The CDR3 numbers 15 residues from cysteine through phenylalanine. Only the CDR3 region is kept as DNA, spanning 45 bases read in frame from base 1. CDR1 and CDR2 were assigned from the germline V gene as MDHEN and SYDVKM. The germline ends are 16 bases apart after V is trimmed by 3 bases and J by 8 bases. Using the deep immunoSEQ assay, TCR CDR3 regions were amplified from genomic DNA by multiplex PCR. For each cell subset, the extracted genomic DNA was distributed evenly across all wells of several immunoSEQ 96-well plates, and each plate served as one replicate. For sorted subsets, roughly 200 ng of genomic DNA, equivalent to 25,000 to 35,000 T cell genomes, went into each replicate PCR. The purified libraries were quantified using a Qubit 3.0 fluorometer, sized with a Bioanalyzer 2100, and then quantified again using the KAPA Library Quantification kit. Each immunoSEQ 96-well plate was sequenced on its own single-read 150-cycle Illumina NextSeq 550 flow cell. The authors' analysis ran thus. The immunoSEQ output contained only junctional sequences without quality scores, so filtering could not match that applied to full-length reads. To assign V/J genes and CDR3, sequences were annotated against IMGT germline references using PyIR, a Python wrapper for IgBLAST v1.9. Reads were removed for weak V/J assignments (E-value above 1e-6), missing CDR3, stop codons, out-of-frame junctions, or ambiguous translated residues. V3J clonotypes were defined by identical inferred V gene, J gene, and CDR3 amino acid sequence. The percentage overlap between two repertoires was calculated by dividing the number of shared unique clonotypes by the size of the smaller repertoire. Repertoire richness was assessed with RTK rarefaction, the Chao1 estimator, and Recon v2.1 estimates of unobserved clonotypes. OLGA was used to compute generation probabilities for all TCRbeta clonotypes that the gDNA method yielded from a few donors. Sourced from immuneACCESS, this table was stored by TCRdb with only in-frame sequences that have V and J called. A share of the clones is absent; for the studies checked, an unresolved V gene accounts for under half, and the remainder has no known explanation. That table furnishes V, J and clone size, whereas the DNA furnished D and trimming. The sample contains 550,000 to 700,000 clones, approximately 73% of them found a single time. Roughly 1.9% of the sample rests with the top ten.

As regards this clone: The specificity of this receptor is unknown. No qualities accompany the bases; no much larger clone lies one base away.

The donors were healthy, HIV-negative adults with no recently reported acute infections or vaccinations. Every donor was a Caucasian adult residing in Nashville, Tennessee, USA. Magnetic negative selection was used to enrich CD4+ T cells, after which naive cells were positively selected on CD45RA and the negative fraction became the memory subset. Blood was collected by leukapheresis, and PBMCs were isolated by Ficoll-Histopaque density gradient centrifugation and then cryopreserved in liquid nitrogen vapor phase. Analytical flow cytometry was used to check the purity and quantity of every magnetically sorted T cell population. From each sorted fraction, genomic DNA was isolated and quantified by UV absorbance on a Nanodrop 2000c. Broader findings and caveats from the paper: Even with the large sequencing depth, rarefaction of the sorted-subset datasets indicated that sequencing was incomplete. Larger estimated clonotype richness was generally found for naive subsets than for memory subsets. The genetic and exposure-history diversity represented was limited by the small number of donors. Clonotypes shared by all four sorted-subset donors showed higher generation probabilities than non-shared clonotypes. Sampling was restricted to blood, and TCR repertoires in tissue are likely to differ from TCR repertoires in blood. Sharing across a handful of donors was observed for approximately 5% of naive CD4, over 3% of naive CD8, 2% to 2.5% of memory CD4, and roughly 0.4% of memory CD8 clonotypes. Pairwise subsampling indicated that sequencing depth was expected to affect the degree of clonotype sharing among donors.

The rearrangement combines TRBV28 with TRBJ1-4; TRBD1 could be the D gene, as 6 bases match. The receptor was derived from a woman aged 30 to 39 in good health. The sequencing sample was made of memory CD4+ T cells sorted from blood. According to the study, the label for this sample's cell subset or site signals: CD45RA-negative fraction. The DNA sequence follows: TGTGCCAGCAGTTTTCAAACAGGGAGGTGGGAAAAACTGTTTTTT. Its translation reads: CASSFQTGRWEKLFF.